This entry lists 21 T cell receptor beta chains sequenced from one sample in a study of CD8 T cells in Susac syndrome. It was with random hexamers that 0.5 to 1 ug RNA was reverse transcribed. TCRdb itself ran the immunoSEQ multiplex PCR reads through MiXCR, one entry per CDR3 protein. This table has approximately 170,000 distinct CDR3 sequences, 90% to 95% appearing once. The specimen was CD4+ T cells from PBMCs. These TCRs come from a human donor in good health.

The chain joins TRBV7-9 to TRBJ1-1; D ambiguous. The CDR3 has 13 residues. Germline assignment: CDR1 SEHNR and CDR2 FQNEAQ (reference sequence). Trimming took off 1 base at V and 4 bases at J, with 7 bases between the two ends. In nucleotides, the CDR3 is TGTGCCAGCAGCTTAGGATTCGGCACTGAAGCTTTCTTT. As protein: CASSLGFGTEAFF.

CDR3 sequence (DNA): TGTGCCAGCTCACCACCGAGTGGCCAGCCCCAGCATTTT. Residues: CASSPPSGQPQHF. V usage is TRBV18 and J usage is TRBJ1-5; D call uncertain. The CDR3 consists of 13 residues. Per germline, CDR1 KGHSH and CDR2 LQKENI. Trimming shortened V by 0 bases and J by 7 bases, and 7 bases separated the two germline ends.

This chain joins TRBV5-4 and TRBJ2-5; the D call may be TRBD1 or TRBD2 (5 bases each). V dropped 0 bases and J dropped 2 bases, with 14 bases sitting between them. CDR1 and CDR2 from the germline V gene are SGHNT and YYREEE (reference sequence). CDR3 size: 16 residues. The CDR3 is CASSLGDRGGQETQYF. DNA of the CDR3: TGTGCCAGCAGCTTGGGCGACAGAGGAGGTCAAGAGACCCAGTACTTC.

The genes are TRBV20-1 and TRBJ2-7; the D is unclear. V shed 5 bases and J shed 5 bases, with 19 bases lying between them. Looked up from germline, CDR1 is DFQATT and CDR2 is SNEGSKA (reference sequence). This CDR3 is 14 amino acids long. In DNA form, the CDR3 reads TGCAGTGCTGCGGACCCAGTTAAAGGCCACGAGCAGTACTTC. Amino acid sequence: CSAADPVKGHEQYF.

As DNA, the CDR3 is TGTGCCATCAGTGATAGGGGAGCCTACGAGCAGTACTTC. It is translated as CAISDRGAYEQYF. The rearrangement uses TRBV10-3 and TRBJ2-7; TRBD1 or TRBD2 may be the D gene (5 bases each). The CDR3 spans 13 residues. Between the trimmed V and J ends, which lost 3 bases and 2 bases, there was a span of 8 bases. Germline CDR1 is ENHRY and CDR2 is SYGVKD.

V gene TRBV7-9 combines with J gene TRBJ1-1, with D possibly TRBD1 on 6 matching bases. V lost 7 bases to trimming and J lost 2 bases, with 20 bases between them. From germline, CDR1 is SEHNR and CDR2 FQNEAQ (reference sequence). CDR3 length equals 16 residues. As DNA, the CDR3 is TGTGCCAGCAACGATAATCCAGACAGGTACAACACTGAAGCTTTCTTT. It specifies CASNDNPDRYNTEAFF.

The rearrangement links TRBV20-1 to TRBJ1-2; the match to TRBD1 covers 7 bases. The CDR3 contains 13 residues. Per germline, CDR1 DFQATT and CDR2 SNEGSKA (reference sequence). V trimming: 2 bases; J trimming: 4 bases; junction bases outside the gene matches: 4. CDR3 nucleotides: TGCAGTGCTAGAACAGGGGACTTCTATGGCTACACCTTC. It codes for CSARTGDFYGYTF.

The rearrangement uses TRBV20-1 and TRBJ1-5; a possible D gene is TRBD1 (6 bases). This CDR3 contains 13 residues. Deletions cut 5 bases from V and 3 bases from J, with 11 bases between. CDR1 DFQATT and CDR2 SNEGSKA come from the germline V gene (reference sequence). The CDR3 nucleotides are TGCAGTGCTCTTCAGGGGTACAATCAGCCCCAGCATTTT. Protein: CSALQGYNQPQHF.

This chain's CDR3 is CASSFGPALHGYTF. In DNA, the CDR3 is TGTGCCAGCAGTTTTGGGCCGGCCTTACATGGCTACACCTTC. The chain employs TRBV12-3 or TRBV12-4 and TRBJ1-2; D uncertain. V was trimmed by 3 bases and J by 6 bases, leaving 14 bases between them. The CDR3 is 14 residues long.

The V gene is TRBV7-2, the J gene TRBJ2-2, with 8 bases that match TRBD2. J lost 8 bases, V lost 3 bases, and 17 bases had no gene match. This CDR3 has 18 residues. Germline values: CDR1 SGHTA, CDR2 FQGNSA. The CDR3 region has the DNA TGTGCCAGCAGCTTTGGCCTTGGTGGCGGGGGGCGGACTGGGGAGCTGTTTTTT. Protein: CASSFGLGGGGRTGELFF. Complete variable domain (other parts from reference TRBV7-2 and TRBJ2-2): GAGVSQSPSNKVTEKGKDVELRCDPISGHTALYWYRQSLGQGLEFLIYFQGNSAPDKSGLPSDRFSAERTGGSVSTLTIQRTQQEDSAVYLCASSFGLGGGGRTGELFFGEGSRLTVL.

The rearrangement links TRBV7-8 to TRBJ2-5; D unresolved. The CDR3 runs 14 residues. The V and J ends lost 1 base and 5 bases respectively, with 11 bases between them. Per germline, CDR1 SGHVS and CDR2 FQNEAQ. CDR3: CASSLVPARETQYF. CDR3 bases: TGTGCCAGCAGCTTAGTCCCTGCAAGGGAGACCCAGTACTTC.

J is TRBJ1-6 and V is TRBV7-2; D unresolved. The CDR3 is made up of 15 amino acids. In germline, CDR1 is SGHTA, CDR2 FQGNSA. The germline V and J ends were trimmed by 5 bases and 2 bases, with 10 bases remaining between them. The CDR3 DNA is TGTGCCAGCAGCCAAAATAGCCCCTATAATTCACCCCTCCACTTT. It translates to CASSQNSPYNSPLHF. Full variable domain (remainder filled in from reference TRBV7-2 and TRBJ1-6): GAGVSQSPSNKVTEKGKDVELRCDPISGHTALYWYRQSLGQGLEFLIYFQGNSAPDKSGLPSDRFSAERTGGSVSTLTIQRTQQEDSAVYLCASSQNSPYNSPLHFGNGTRLTVT.

The chain uses TRBV5-1 and TRBJ2-4; TRBD2 matches at 9 bases. Germline V gene data show CDR1 as SGHRS and CDR2 as YFSETQ. This CDR3 is built from 16 residues. Losses at the gene ends were 3 bases for V and 8 bases for J; bases not matched to a gene: 12. The CDR3 nucleotides are TGCGCCAGCAGCTCCTACCTCGGGAGCGGGGGGTACATTCAGTACTTC. It codes for CASSSYLGSGGYIQYF.

V and J are TRBV5-5 and TRBJ2-1; TRBD1 agrees at 8 bases. V was pared by 1 base and J by 8 bases, with 8 bases of the junction left unmatched. This CDR3 spans 15 amino acids. Germline assignment: CDR1 SGHKS and CDR2 YYEKEE (reference sequence). The CDR3 nucleotides read TGTGCCAGCAGCTTGTTAGGTGGACAGGGCTATGAGCAGTTCTTC. Translated, it gives CASSLLGGQGYEQFF.

This clonotype was detected once. The chain employs TRBV19 and TRBJ2-3, with 11 bases aligning to TRBD2. Germline trimming cut 3 bases from V and 9 bases from J; bases unmatched to any gene: 5. Germline CDR1 is LNHDA and CDR2 is SQIVND (reference sequence). This CDR3 region has 14 residues. The CDR3 reads CASSMGLAANTQYF. In DNA, the CDR3 is TGTGCCAGTAGTATGGGACTAGCGGCGAACACGCAGTATTTT. The full variable domain, completed using reference TRBV19 and TRBJ2-3, is DGGITQSPKYLFRKEGQNVTLSCEQNLNHDAMYWYRQDPGQGLRLIYYSQIVNDFQKGDIAEGYSVSREKKESFPLTVTSAQKNPTAFYLCASSMGLAANTQYFGPGTRLTVL.

This chain links TRBV3-1 with TRBJ1-5; weak D call: TRBD1 (6 bases). CDR1 and CDR2 from the germline V gene are LGHDT and YNNKEL (reference sequence). V gave up 3 bases and J gave up 2 bases, with 11 bases separating them. This CDR3 has 15 residues. The CDR3 here is CASSHRDTGNQPQHF. CDR3 sequence (DNA): TGTGCCAGCAGCCATCGGGACACTGGCAATCAGCCCCAGCATTTT. Variable domain in full (rest from reference TRBV3-1 and TRBJ1-5): DTAVSQTPKYLVTQMGNDKSIKCEQNLGHDTMYWYKQDSKKFLKIMFSYNNKELIINETVPNRFSPKSPDKAHLNLHINSLELGDSAVYFCASSHRDTGNQPQHFGDGTRLSIL.

There are a few counts of this clonotype. The chain uses TRBV29-1 and TRBJ1-1; 8 positions match TRBD1. The germline V gene encodes CDR1 SQVTM and CDR2 ANQGSEA. The junction had 9 bases not matched to a gene; V was cut back by 4 bases and J by 5 bases. The CDR3 is 14 residues long. The CDR3 region has the DNA TGCAGCGTTGTTATGGGGACAGGAGGTACTGAAGCTTTCTTT. This codes for CSVVMGTGGTEAFF. Combining the CDR3 with reference TRBV29-1 and TRBJ1-1 gives the whole variable domain SAVISQKPSRDICQRGTSLTIQCQVDSQVTMMFWYRQQPGQSLTLIATANQGSEATYESGFVIDKFPISRPNLTFSTLTVSNMSPEDSSIYLCSVVMGTGGTEAFFGQGTRLTVV.

The rearrangement uses TRBV7-2 and TRBJ2-3, with D uncertain. The CDR3 has 14 residues. Germline-derived CDR1 and CDR2 are SGHTA and FQGNSA. The V end was cut by 6 bases, the J end by 5 bases, with 15 bases between. The CDR3 sequence is CASSRRTIGDTQYF. The CDR3 DNA reads TGTGCCAGCAGTCGCCGAACGATCGGAGATACGCAGTATTTT.

This rearrangement joins TRBV7-2 to TRBJ1-2; no clear D gene. V shed 1 base and J shed 6 bases, with 9 bases lying between them. CDR3 length: 13 amino acids. Looked up from germline, CDR1 is SGHTA and CDR2 is FQGNSA. The CDR3 nucleotides read TGTGCCAGCAGCTTAGGCCAGTGGGATGGCTACACCTTC. Its translation: CASSLGQWDGYTF.

The chain joins TRBV29-1 to TRBJ1-4; possibly TRBD1 for D (6 bases). V was trimmed by 7 bases and J by 4 bases, leaving 13 bases between them. Germline CDR1 is SQVTM and CDR2 is ANQGSEA. The CDR3 totals 13 residues. The CDR3 DNA follows: TGCAGCGGGGGGGCCGCCCGTAATGAAAAACTGTTTTTT. Its protein product is CSGGAARNEKLFF.

The genes are TRBV18 and TRBJ1-3, with a weak D call TRBD1 (6 bases). Between the trimmed V and J ends, which lost 2 bases and 0 bases, there was a span of 17 bases. The CDR3 spans 18 residues. The germline V gene has CDR1 KGHSH and CDR2 LQKENI. The CDR3 region is CASSPETGQSLSGNTIYF. The DNA for the CDR3 is TGTGCCAGCTCACCAGAAACGGGACAATCACTCTCTGGAAACACCATATATTTT.